This TCR beta chain was documented in a study of OX40 agonist ivuxolimab in advanced cancers. Using immunoSEQ multiplex PCR, the repertoire was profiled, and TCRdb retains in-frame clones only, with some absent. The sample yields tens of thousands of clones, around 83% seen once. CDR3 length: 14 residues. Germline values: CDR1 SGHRS, CDR2 YFSETQ. V lost 0 bases to trimming and J lost 1 base, with 7 bases between them. Peripheral blood came from all dose cohorts at three timepoints. The chain couples TRBV5-1 to TRBJ1-1; D gene unclear. The receptor was derived from an adult with an advanced solid tumor such as melanoma, head and neck, liver or kidney cancer. The specimen was CD4+ or CD8+ T cells sorted from blood, collected in a trial of the OX40 agonist ivuxolimab. In DNA, the CDR3 is TGCGCCAGCAGCTTGGATACACAGAACACTGAAGCTTTCTTT. This codes for CASSLDTQNTEAFF.